Listed here is a single T cell receptor beta chain. This entry comes from a study of technical replicates of blood from a few donors. V was clipped by 1 base and J by 4 bases; unmatched bases: 9. The CDR3 covers 17 residues. From germline, CDR1 is MGHRA and CDR2 YSYEKL. Clones were sequenced by immunoSEQ multiplex PCR, and TCRdb holds only the in-frame ones, with some missing. The top ten hold about 4.7% of the sample, which has about 73,000 clones, approximately 91% seen once. The sequencing sample was made of PBMCs. V is TRBV4-1 and J is TRBJ2-3; TRBD2 matches 9 bases. The TCR was taken from a human donor in good health. Some clones in this sample may be carry-over from other donors' samples. The CDR3 here is CASSQGRGGGAADTQYF. The CDR3 DNA reads TGCGCCAGCAGCCAAGGGCGCGGCGGGGGGGCTGCAGATACGCAGTATTTT.